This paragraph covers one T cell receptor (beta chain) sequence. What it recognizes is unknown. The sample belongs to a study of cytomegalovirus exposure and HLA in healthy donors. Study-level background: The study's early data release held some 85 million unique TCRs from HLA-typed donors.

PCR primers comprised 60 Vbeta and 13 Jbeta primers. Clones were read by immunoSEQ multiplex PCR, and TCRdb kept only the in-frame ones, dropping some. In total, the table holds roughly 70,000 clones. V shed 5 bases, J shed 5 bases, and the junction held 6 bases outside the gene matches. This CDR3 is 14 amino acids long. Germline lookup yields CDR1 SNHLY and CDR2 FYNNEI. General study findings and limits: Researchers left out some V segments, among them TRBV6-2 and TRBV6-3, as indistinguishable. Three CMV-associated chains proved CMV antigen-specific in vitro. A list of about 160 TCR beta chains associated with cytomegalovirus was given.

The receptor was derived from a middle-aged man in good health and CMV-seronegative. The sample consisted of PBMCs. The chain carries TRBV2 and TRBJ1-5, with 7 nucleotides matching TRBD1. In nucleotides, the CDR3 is TGTGCCAGCAGTACGTGGACAGGAGATCAGCCCCAGCATTTT. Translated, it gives CASSTWTGDQPQHF.